This TCR beta chain was captured in a study of OX40 agonist ivuxolimab in advanced cancers. Study at large: Eligibility rules accepted prior anti-PD-1, anti-PD-L1 or anti-CTLA-4 therapy, and over 30% had some. The study reported partial responses in three patients: one hepatocellular carcinoma, two cutaneous melanoma.

Findings and limits, study-wide: The study found among the lowest clonal expansion in partial responders at 0.1-3.0 mg/kg.

Profiling relied on immunoSEQ multiplex PCR, and the TCRdb table lists in-frame clones only, not all of them. The data contain 50,000 to 65,000 clones, roughly 80% of them singletons. About this clone: What it binds is not known.

This CDR3 has 13 residues. Between the trimmed V and J ends, which lost 4 bases and 3 bases, there was a span of 10 bases. CDR1 is MNHNY and CDR2 is SVGAGI in the germline V gene (reference sequence). Sampled blood was obtained at baseline, cycle 4 day 1, and cycle 7 day 1. The sequence was obtained from an adult with an advanced solid tumor such as melanoma, head and neck, liver or kidney cancer. The specimen comprised CD4+ or CD8+ T cells sorted from blood, sampled in a trial of the OX40 agonist ivuxolimab. The chain employs TRBV6-6 and TRBJ2-7, with D unresolved. CDR3 bases: TGTGCCAGCAGTTGGAGCAAAAGCTACGAGCAGTACTTC. It encodes CASSWSKSYEQYF.